A selection of T cell receptor beta chains follows, all from one sample in a study of T cells after yellow fever vaccination. MiXCR, run by TCRdb on the 5' RACE reads, gives a single entry per CDR3 protein. This table holds 150,000 to 200,000 distinct CDR3 sequences, approximately 11% found once. Here the sequenced sample was CD8+ T cells sorted from PBMCs, taken 15 days after the yellow fever booster vaccination. These receptors were collected from a man between 18 and 35 years old who received the YFV17D yellow fever vaccine. Each CDR3 is given with its conserved first and last residue. Fields, in order: V gene, clone size, J gene, D gene, CDR3 protein, CDR3 DNA. D genes are given only for firm matches. Clone size is not always given. Where it is, it says once, few, many or a class for expanded clones.

V gene: TRBV6-5
clone size: few
J gene: TRBJ1-1
D gene: -
CDR3 protein: CASSYVQGGEAFF
CDR3 DNA: TGTGCCAGCAGTTATGTTCAGGGTGGTGAAGCTTTCTTT

V gene: TRBV20-1
clone size: -
J gene: TRBJ1-2
D gene: -
CDR3 protein: CSAPTEVTNYGYTF
CDR3 DNA: TGCAGTGCTCCAACCGAGGTGACTAACTATGGCTACACCTTC

V gene: TRBV3-1
clone size: few
J gene: TRBJ2-3
D gene: -
CDR3 protein: CASSQEAETDTQYF
CDR3 DNA: TGTGCCAGCAGCCAAGAGGCAGAGACAGATACGCAGTATTTT

V gene: TRBV11-1
clone size: -
J gene: TRBJ2-7
D gene: -
CDR3 protein: CASSLSGAGIRFYEQYF
CDR3 DNA: TGTGCCAGCAGCTTGTCAGGTGCAGGGATTAGATTTTACGAGCAGTACTTC

V gene: TRBV6-5
clone size: few
J gene: TRBJ1-5
D gene: TRBD1
CDR3 protein: CASKGTVNQPQHF
CDR3 DNA: TGTGCCAGCAAGGGGACAGTTAATCAGCCCCAGCATTTT

V gene: TRBV12-3/TRBV12-4
clone size: -
J gene: TRBJ1-2
D gene: TRBD1
CDR3 protein: CASSSVRQGHWGYTF
CDR3 DNA: TGTGCCAGCAGTTCGGTCCGACAGGGACATTGGGGCTACACCTTC

V gene: TRBV13
clone size: few
J gene: TRBJ1-1
D gene: -
CDR3 protein: CASSLTPGIEAFF
CDR3 DNA: TGTGCCAGCAGCTTAACCCCCGGCATTGAAGCTTTCTTT

V gene: TRBV24-1
clone size: -
J gene: TRBJ1-3
D gene: -
CDR3 protein: CATMRFSGNTIYF
CDR3 DNA: TGTGCCACCATGCGGTTCTCTGGAAACACCATATATTTT

V gene: TRBV9
clone size: -
J gene: TRBJ1-1
D gene: -
CDR3 protein: CASSDPAGGAEAFF
CDR3 DNA: TGTGCCAGCAGCGACCCCGCGGGGGGCGCTGAAGCTTTCTTT

V gene: TRBV28
clone size: few
J gene: TRBJ2-5
D gene: TRBD1
CDR3 protein: CASSFILTGEETQYF
CDR3 DNA: TGTGCCAGCAGTTTTATTTTGACAGGGGAAGAGACCCAGTACTTC

V gene: TRBV5-1
clone size: -
J gene: TRBJ1-1
D gene: -
CDR3 protein: CASSGGMDTEAFF
CDR3 DNA: TGCGCCAGCAGCGGGGGAATGGACACTGAAGCTTTCTTT

V gene: TRBV7-9
clone size: few
J gene: TRBJ2-1
D gene: TRBD1
CDR3 protein: CASWTGGHNEQFF
CDR3 DNA: TGTGCCTCTTGGACAGGGGGCCACAATGAGCAGTTCTTC

V gene: TRBV13
clone size: few
J gene: TRBJ2-4
D gene: TRBD2
CDR3 protein: CASSLDSSGELAKNIQYF
CDR3 DNA: TGTGCCAGCAGCTTAGATTCCAGCGGGGAACTAGCCAAAAACATTCAGTACTTC

V gene: TRBV7-9
clone size: few
J gene: TRBJ2-2
D gene: -
CDR3 protein: CASSRREQALNTGELFF
CDR3 DNA: TGTGCCAGCAGCAGGCGCGAGCAGGCCCTAAACACCGGGGAGCTGTTTTTT

V gene: TRBV7-9
clone size: -
J gene: TRBJ2-4
D gene: -
CDR3 protein: CGSEGGKNIQYF
CDR3 DNA: TGTGGGAGCGAGGGAGGCAAAAACATTCAGTACTTC

V gene: TRBV4-1
clone size: many
J gene: TRBJ2-3
D gene: TRBD2
CDR3 protein: CASSQVGTTDTQYF
CDR3 DNA: TGCGCCAGCAGCCAAGTTGGGACTACGGATACGCAGTATTTT

V gene: TRBV12-3/TRBV12-4
clone size: few
J gene: TRBJ2-7
D gene: TRBD2
CDR3 protein: CASSFRGEAYEQYF
CDR3 DNA: TGTGCCAGCAGTTTCCGGGGGGAGGCATACGAGCAGTACTTC

V gene: TRBV7-9
clone size: few
J gene: TRBJ2-5
D gene: TRBD2
CDR3 protein: CASSPLPGEGTQETQYF
CDR3 DNA: TGTGCCAGCAGCCCCCTACCGGGGGAGGGCACCCAAGAGACCCAGTACTTC

V gene: TRBV12-3/TRBV12-4
clone size: -
J gene: TRBJ2-3
D gene: TRBD2
CDR3 protein: CASTARLAGSTDTQYF
CDR3 DNA: TGTGCCAGCACCGCAAGACTAGCGGGTAGCACAGATACGCAGTATTTT

V gene: TRBV30
clone size: -
J gene: TRBJ2-2
D gene: -
CDR3 protein: CAWSGPNTGELFF
CDR3 DNA: TGTGCCTGGAGCGGACCAAACACCGGGGAGCTGTTTTTT

V gene: TRBV3-1
clone size: many
J gene: TRBJ2-1
D gene: -
CDR3 protein: CASSPAFAILTYNEQFF
CDR3 DNA: TGTGCCAGCAGCCCCGCCTTTGCGATTTTAACTTACAATGAGCAGTTCTTC

V gene: TRBV5-6
clone size: few
J gene: TRBJ2-5
D gene: -
CDR3 protein: CASRFRQEYQETQYF
CDR3 DNA: TGTGCCAGCAGATTTCGACAAGAGTACCAAGAGACCCAGTACTTC

V gene: TRBV20-1
clone size: -
J gene: TRBJ1-5
D gene: -
CDR3 protein: CSARDPRGSNQPQHF
CDR3 DNA: TGCAGTGCTAGAGATCCGAGGGGCAGCAATCAGCCCCAGCATTTT

V gene: TRBV4-1
clone size: many
J gene: TRBJ1-5
D gene: -
CDR3 protein: CASSPNRFNQPQHF
CDR3 DNA: TGCGCCAGCAGCCCTAACAGGTTCAATCAGCCCCAGCATTTT

V gene: TRBV5-1
clone size: -
J gene: TRBJ1-1
D gene: TRBD1
CDR3 protein: CASSSTTGAEAFF
CDR3 DNA: TGCGCCAGCAGCTCGACTACAGGGGCTGAAGCTTTCTTT

V gene: TRBV6-2/TRBV6-3
clone size: few
J gene: TRBJ2-5
D gene: -
CDR3 protein: CASSYSKTRRAAETQYF
CDR3 DNA: TGTGCCAGCAGTTACTCGAAGACTCGCCGGGCGGCAGAGACCCAGTACTTC

V gene: TRBV4-1
clone size: many
J gene: TRBJ1-2
D gene: TRBD1
CDR3 protein: CASSAGQGGAYGYTF
CDR3 DNA: TGCGCCAGCAGCGCAGGACAGGGGGGGGCCTATGGCTACACCTTC

V gene: TRBV4-1
clone size: few
J gene: TRBJ1-4
D gene: -
CDR3 protein: CASSPRGGSEKLFF
CDR3 DNA: TGCGCCAGCAGCCCCCGGGGAGGGAGTGAAAAACTGTTTTTT

V gene: TRBV7-9
clone size: -
J gene: TRBJ2-6
D gene: -
CDR3 protein: CASSSTTGTLHSGANVLTF
CDR3 DNA: TGTGCCAGCAGCTCAACCACCGGGACGCTTCACTCTGGGGCCAACGTCCTGACTTTC

V gene: TRBV27
clone size: few
J gene: TRBJ1-5
D gene: -
CDR3 protein: CASSLYWGLGDQPQHF
CDR3 DNA: TGTGCCAGCAGTTTATATTGGGGACTAGGGGATCAGCCCCAGCATTTT

V gene: TRBV5-6
clone size: -
J gene: TRBJ1-6
D gene: -
CDR3 protein: CASSPEGRNSPLHF
CDR3 DNA: TGTGCCAGCAGCCCAGAGGGGCGGAATTCACCCCTCCACTTT

V gene: TRBV12-3/TRBV12-4
clone size: -
J gene: TRBJ2-5
D gene: TRBD2
CDR3 protein: CASGRLAGAQETQYF
CDR3 DNA: TGTGCCAGCGGGCGGCTAGCGGGGGCCCAAGAGACCCAGTACTTC

V gene: TRBV4-2
clone size: few
J gene: TRBJ2-3
D gene: -
CDR3 protein: CASSQDLTRPQDTQYF
CDR3 DNA: TGTGCCAGCAGCCAAGATCTAACTAGGCCCCAAGATACGCAGTATTTT

V gene: TRBV20-1
clone size: many
J gene: TRBJ2-7
D gene: -
CDR3 protein: CSARDDLEGKGYEQYF
CDR3 DNA: TGCAGTGCTAGAGATGATTTGGAAGGGAAGGGCTACGAGCAGTACTTC

V gene: TRBV11-2
clone size: -
J gene: TRBJ2-5
D gene: -
CDR3 protein: CASSLGLRYQETQYF
CDR3 DNA: TGTGCCAGCAGCTTAGGTTTGAGGTACCAAGAGACCCAGTACTTC

V gene: TRBV4-2
clone size: many
J gene: TRBJ2-1
D gene: -
CDR3 protein: CASSPYPDPITDEQFF
CDR3 DNA: TGTGCCAGCAGCCCATACCCGGACCCCATTACTGATGAGCAGTTCTTC

V gene: TRBV20-1
clone size: few
J gene: TRBJ2-1
D gene: TRBD2
CDR3 protein: CSARGGGLSSYNEQFF
CDR3 DNA: TGCAGTGCTAGAGGGGGAGGGCTGAGCTCCTACAATGAGCAGTTCTTC

V gene: TRBV6-2/TRBV6-3
clone size: -
J gene: TRBJ2-2
D gene: -
CDR3 protein: CASRLTVPGELFF
CDR3 DNA: TGTGCCAGCAGACTAACAGTCCCCGGGGAGCTGTTTTTT

V gene: TRBV6-2/TRBV6-3
clone size: -
J gene: TRBJ2-1
D gene: -
CDR3 protein: CASSYEGFNEQFF
CDR3 DNA: TGTGCCAGCAGTTACGAGGGCTTCAATGAGCAGTTCTTC

V gene: TRBV4-3
clone size: few
J gene: TRBJ2-2
D gene: -
CDR3 protein: CASSQVPGDTGELFF
CDR3 DNA: TGCGCCAGCAGCCAAGTCCCAGGGGACACCGGGGAGCTGTTTTTT

V gene: TRBV18
clone size: many
J gene: TRBJ2-7
D gene: TRBD1
CDR3 protein: CASSSDRAYEQYF
CDR3 DNA: TGTGCCAGCTCATCGGACAGGGCCTACGAGCAGTACTTC

V gene: TRBV12-5
clone size: -
J gene: TRBJ2-7
D gene: TRBD2
CDR3 protein: CASALGGSYEQYF
CDR3 DNA: TGTGCTAGTGCCCTCGGGGGGTCCTACGAGCAGTACTTC